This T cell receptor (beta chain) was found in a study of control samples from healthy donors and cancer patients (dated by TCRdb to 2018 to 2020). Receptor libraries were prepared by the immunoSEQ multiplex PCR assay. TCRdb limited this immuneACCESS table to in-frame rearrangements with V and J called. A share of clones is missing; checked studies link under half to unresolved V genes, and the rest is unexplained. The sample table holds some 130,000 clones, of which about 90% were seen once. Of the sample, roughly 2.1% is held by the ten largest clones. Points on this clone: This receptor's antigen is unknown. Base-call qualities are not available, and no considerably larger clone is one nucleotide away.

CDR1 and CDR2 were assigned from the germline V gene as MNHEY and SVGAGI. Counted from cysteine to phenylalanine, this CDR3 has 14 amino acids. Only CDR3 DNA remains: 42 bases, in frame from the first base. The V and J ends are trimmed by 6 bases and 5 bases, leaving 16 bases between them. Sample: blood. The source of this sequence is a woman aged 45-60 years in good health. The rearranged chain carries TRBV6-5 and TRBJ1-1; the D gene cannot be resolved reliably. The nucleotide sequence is TGTGCCAGCAGGGACGTTATAGGAGATACTGAAGCTTTCTTT. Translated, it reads CASRDVIGDTEAFF.